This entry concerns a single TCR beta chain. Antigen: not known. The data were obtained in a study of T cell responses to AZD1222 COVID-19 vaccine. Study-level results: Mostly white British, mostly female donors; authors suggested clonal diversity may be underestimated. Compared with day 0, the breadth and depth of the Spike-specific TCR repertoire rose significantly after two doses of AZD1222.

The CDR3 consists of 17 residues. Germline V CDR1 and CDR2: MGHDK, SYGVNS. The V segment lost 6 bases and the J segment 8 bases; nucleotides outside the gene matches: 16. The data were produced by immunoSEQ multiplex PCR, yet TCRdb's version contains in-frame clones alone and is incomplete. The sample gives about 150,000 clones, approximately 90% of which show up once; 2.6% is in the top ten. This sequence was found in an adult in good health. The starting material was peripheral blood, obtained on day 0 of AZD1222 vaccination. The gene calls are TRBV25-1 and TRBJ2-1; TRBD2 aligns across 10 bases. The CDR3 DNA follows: TGTGCCAGCAGCACCGGTTTGGGGACTAGCGCTAGGGATGAGCAGTTCTTC. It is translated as CASSTGLGTSARDEQFF.